The entry that follows covers one TCR beta chain sequence. The sort gate was single viable CD3+CD4+CD8-CD45RO+ cells for memory CD4+ T cells. The record originates from a study of memory CD4+ T cells and cytomegalovirus serostatus. This table comes from immunoSEQ multiplex PCR, and its TCRdb copy is limited to in-frame clones, with some not included. The profile covers 40,000 to 45,000 clones, with roughly three quarters appearing a single time and roughly 0.87% taken by the ten largest. CDR3 size: 14 residues. From germline, CDR1 is SNHLY and CDR2 FYNNEI. The ends were cut back, 8 bases at V and 0 bases at J, with 11 bases in the middle.

Sequencing was carried out using memory CD4+ T cells from blood. The chain employs TRBV2 and TRBJ2-1; D ambiguous. This TCR derives from an adult in good health and CMV-seronegative. CDR3 residues: CASGLESSYNEQFF. The CDR3 DNA reads as TGTGCCAGCGGATTGGAGAGCTCCTACAATGAGCAGTTCTTC. Full variable domain (missing parts from reference TRBV2 and TRBJ2-1): EPEVTQTPSHQVTQMGQEVILRCVPISNHLYFYWYRQILGQKVEFLVSFYNNEISEKSEIFDDQFSVERPDGSNFTLKIRSTKLEDSAMYFCASGLESSYNEQFFGPGTRLTVL.